The 20 T cell receptor beta chains presented below share a single source sample, sequenced in a study of T cells in Graves' hyperthyroidism and ophthalmopathy. It was RNA transcripts that yielded the amplified TCR beta CDR3 regions. Using the HTBI primer set, a first-round RT-PCR was run on the TCR CDR3. Using its own MiXCR run on the multiplex PCR reads, TCRdb lists one record per CDR3 protein. The sample holds about 520,000 distinct CDR3 sequences, approximately 25% seen once. The sequencing input was blood. These receptors originate from a woman in her twenties or thirties with Graves' ophthalmopathy.

The rearrangement uses TRBV12-3 or TRBV12-4 and TRBJ2-7; 10 bases match TRBD2. The trim removed 5 bases at V and 5 bases at J, leaving 9 bases unmatched. The CDR3 contains 15 residues. The CDR3 region has the DNA TGTGCCAGCAGTCAGATGAGCGGGGGGGGCCACGAGCAGTACTTC. It specifies CASSQMSGGGHEQYF.

This chain uses TRBV7-2 with TRBJ1-5, with D perhaps TRBD1 (5 bases). Germline-derived CDR1 and CDR2 are SGHTA and FQGNSA. V dropped 5 bases and J dropped 7 bases, with 12 bases sitting between them. The CDR3 spans 13 residues. CDR3 bases: TGTGCCAGCAGCCCGAGGGGTGTGCAGCCCCAGCATTTT. Its protein product is CASSPRGVQPQHF.

This clonotype was detected ten times or more. The V call is TRBV7-9, the J call TRBJ1-1, with D perhaps matching TRBD1 (6 bases). Germline-derived CDR1 and CDR2 are SEHNR and FQNEAQ (reference sequence). The V end lost 2 bases, the J end lost 4 bases, and 8 bases lay between the germline ends. The CDR3 totals 13 residues. In DNA form, the CDR3 reads TGTGCCAGCAGCTTAACAGGGTTCACTGAAGCTTTCTTT. Encoded protein: CASSLTGFTEAFF.

In this sample, this clonotype turned up many times. At one end the junction does not follow the germline gene, possibly because of a read error. J is TRBJ1-1 and V is TRBV12-3 or TRBV12-4; the D is unclear. This CDR3 region has 11 residues. Here the CDR3 reads CASSLNTDAFF. The CDR3 region has the DNA TGTGCCAGCAGCCTGAACACTGATGCTTTCTTT.

This clonotype occurred many times. The chain links TRBV30 to TRBJ1-2; perhaps TRBD1 as D (5 bases). CDR3 size: 11 residues. Germline V gene data show CDR1 as GTSNPN and CDR2 as SVGIG (reference sequence). V lost 2 bases, J lost 6 bases, and 7 bases lay in between. The DNA for the CDR3 is TGTGCCTGGAGTAGGACACATGGCTACACCTTC. Its translation is CAWSRTHGYTF.

This clonotype has more than one count but fewer than ten. The chain combines TRBV28 with TRBJ2-7, with TRBD1 matching over 10 bases. The V segment lost 3 bases and the J segment 7 bases; nucleotides outside the gene matches: 18. The CDR3 is 18 residues long. Germline lookup yields CDR1 MDHEN and CDR2 SYDVKM. Here the CDR3 DNA reads TGTGCCAGCAGTTTTAGGACAGGGGGGTTTTCCGGTAGGGCAGAGCAGTACTTC. Translating gives CASSFRTGGFSGRAEQYF. Supplemented by reference TRBV28 and TRBJ2-7, the full variable domain reads DVKVTQSSRYLVKRTGEKVFLECVQDMDHENMFWYRQDPGLGLRLIYFSYDVKMKEKGDIPEGYSVSREKKERFSLILESASTNQTSMYLCASSFRTGGFSGRAEQYFGPGTRLTVT.

The rearrangement joins TRBV6-5 to TRBJ1-2, with D unresolved. Germline V gives CDR1 MNHEY, CDR2 SVGAGI. The ends were cut back, 2 bases at V and 2 bases at J, with 9 bases in the middle. The CDR3 runs 14 residues. In DNA, the CDR3 is TGTGCCAGCAGTTACGAGGCGCAGAACTATGGCTACACCTTC. Its protein is CASSYEAQNYGYTF.

This clonotype was counted many times. The rearrangement joins TRBV6-1 to TRBJ2-2, with TRBD1 matching over 9 bases. V was pared by 5 bases and J by 8 bases, with 9 bases of the junction left unmatched. This CDR3 comprises 15 residues. Germline-derived CDR1 and CDR2 are MNHNS and SASEGT. The CDR3 here is CASSPRQGVAGELFF. The CDR3 nucleotides read TGTGCCAGCAGTCCGCGACAGGGGGTCGCAGGGGAGCTGTTTTTT.

This clonotype was picked up many times. The rearrangement links TRBV12-3 or TRBV12-4 to TRBJ1-6; D possibly corresponds to TRBD1 (5 bases). Trimming took off 5 bases at V and 10 bases at J, with 15 bases between the two ends. The CDR3 covers 14 residues. This CDR3 is CASSPGFRGSPLHF. CDR3 in DNA: TGTGCCAGCAGTCCAGGGTTTAGAGGATCACCCCTCCACTTT.

This clonotype was observed many times. The chain links TRBV29-1 to TRBJ2-5; TRBD2 might be the D (6 bases). Per germline, CDR1 SQVTM and CDR2 ANQGSEA. There are 13 residues in the CDR3. V was shortened by 4 bases and J by 3 bases, with 12 bases between the two germline ends. In nucleotides, the CDR3 is TGCAGCGTTGTCCCGCGCGGGGAAGAGACCCAGTACTTC. Translation: CSVVPRGEETQYF.

This chain's CDR3 is CASSEKENYGYTF. The CDR3 DNA follows: TGTGCCAGCAGTGAAAAGGAAAACTATGGCTACACCTTC. V is TRBV6-1 and J is TRBJ1-2; D is unclear. Trimming left V 2 bases short and J 2 bases short, with 6 bases between. Germline CDR1 reads MNHNS; CDR2 reads SASEGT. The CDR3 loop spans 13 amino acids.

This clonotype was counted many times. J is TRBJ1-5 and V is TRBV15, with D unclear. The CDR3 is 15 residues long. Germline V gene data show CDR1 as LNHNV and CDR2 as YYDKDF (reference sequence). Between the trimmed V and J ends, which lost 0 bases and 0 bases, there was a span of 6 bases. The CDR3 coding sequence is TGTGCCACCAGCAGAGACGACTTTAGCAATCAGCCCCAGCATTTT. It yields the protein CATSRDDFSNQPQHF.

This clonotype has at least ten counts. The chain recombines TRBV27 with TRBJ1-1; D is possibly TRBD1 (6 bases). Germline values: CDR1 MNHEY, CDR2 SMNVEV (reference sequence). CDR3 length equals 13 residues. With 5 bases removed from V and 3 bases from J, the gap between germline ends came to 10 bases. The CDR3 region has the DNA TGTGCCAGCAGTGCAGGGGAACACACTGAAGCTTTCTTT. This codes for CASSAGEHTEAFF.

The rearrangement joins TRBV11-2 to TRBJ1-6, with D unresolved. CDR3 length: 12 amino acids. Trimming left V 0 bases short and J 10 bases short, with 4 bases between. Per germline, CDR1 SGHAT and CDR2 FQNNGV. DNA of the CDR3: TGTGCCAGCAGCTTAGAGGCGTCACCCCTCCACTTT. It encodes CASSLEASPLHF.

This clonotype was recorded at least ten times. The rearrangement uses TRBV28 and TRBJ1-1; 8 bases agree with TRBD1. V was pared by 8 bases and J by 0 bases, with 8 bases of the junction left unmatched. CDR3 length: 15 amino acids. Germline V gene lookup returns CDR1 MDHEN and CDR2 SYDVKM. CDR3 DNA: TGTGCCAGCGTAGGACAGGGTAAAATGAACACTGAAGCTTTCTTT. Amino acids: CASVGQGKMNTEAFF.

The CDR3 here is CASSETGLGTEAFF. The CDR3 coding sequence is TGTGCCAGCAGTGAGACAGGGCTGGGCACTGAAGCTTTCTTT. The chain combines TRBV2 with TRBJ1-1; 7 positions agree with TRBD1. Per the germline V gene, CDR1 is SNHLY and CDR2 is FYNNEI. The CDR3 length is 14 residues. J gave up 4 bases and V 3 bases, and 5 bases lay outside the gene matches.

As concerns this clonotype: A much larger clonotype is one base distant, so this may be a read error. V usage is TRBV4-1 and J usage is TRBJ1-2; D may be TRBD1 (6 bases). Germline loops: CDR1 MGHRA, CDR2 YSYEKL. The CDR3 consists of 13 residues. V was clipped by 2 bases and J by 4 bases, with 8 bases between them. The CDR3 sequence is CASSQQGFYGYTF. CDR3 coding DNA: TGCGCCAGCAGCCAACAGGGGTTCTATGGCTACACCTTC.

This clonotype has ten or more counts. This sequence joins TRBV12-3 or TRBV12-4 and TRBJ1-5; D perhaps matches TRBD1 (6 bases). CDR3 length: 13 residues. Trimming removed 6 bases at V and 8 bases at J, with 14 bases between. The CDR3 nucleotides read TGTGCCAGCAGCCCGACAGGTTGGGAGCCCCAGCATTTT. Translation gives CASSPTGWEPQHF.

The table lists this clonotype with many counts. V and J are TRBV28 and TRBJ1-5; tentatively, D is TRBD1 (5 bases). The CDR3 runs to 16 residues. V was clipped by 3 bases and J by 2 bases, with 14 bases between them. The germline V gene has CDR1 MDHEN and CDR2 SYDVKM. The CDR3 DNA reads TGTGCCAGCAGTTTGGGGCCCAGGGCCGGCAATCAGCCCCAGCATTTT. It yields the protein CASSLGPRAGNQPQHF.

This clonotype was recorded many times. The chain is built from TRBV6-5 and TRBJ2-7, with D possibly matching TRBD1 (7 bases). CDR1 MNHEY and CDR2 SVGAGI come from the germline V gene. CDR3 size: 15 residues. Trimming shortened V by 2 bases and J by 2 bases, and 13 bases separated the two germline ends. The CDR3 loop is CASSYGGGVPYEQYF. DNA of the CDR3: TGTGCCAGCAGTTACGGAGGGGGCGTACCCTACGAGCAGTACTTC.